The 12 T cell receptor beta chains in this list originate from one sample, sequenced in a study of blood T cell repertoires in COVID-19. This table comes from immunoSEQ multiplex PCR, and its TCRdb copy is limited to in-frame clones, with some not included. Of some 50,000 clones in the sample, about nine tenths are singletons; the top ten hold 7% to 10%. Material: peripheral blood. These receptors originate from a man aged 45-65 years with active COVID-19.

V gene TRBV3-1 (or the pseudogene TRBV3-2) combines with J gene TRBJ2-3; 8 bases agree with TRBD2. Germline assignment: CDR1 LGHDT and CDR2 YNNKEL (reference sequence). V lost 4 bases to trimming and J lost 5 bases; unmatched junction nucleotides: 5. This CDR3 has 14 residues. DNA for the CDR3: TGTGCCAGCAGCCCGGGGGGGCCGTTAGATACGCAGTATTTT. Amino acids: CASSPGGPLDTQYF.

The chain uses TRBV7-2 and TRBJ2-6; perhaps TRBD1 as D (5 bases). V was pared by 5 bases and J by 0 bases, with 8 bases between. The CDR3 covers 15 residues. From germline, CDR1 is SGHTA and CDR2 FQGNSA. CDR3 loop: CASSPQVSGANVLTF. The CDR3 DNA sequence: TGTGCCAGCAGCCCACAGGTCTCTGGGGCCAACGTCCTGACTTTC.

A few counts support this clone. The chain is built from TRBV7-2 and TRBJ1-2; a possible D gene is TRBD1 (5 bases). Trimming removed 0 bases from V and 5 bases from J, with 10 bases in between. The germline V gene encodes CDR1 SGHTA and CDR2 FQGNSA. The CDR3 runs to 14 residues. The CDR3 reads CASSLAGAGYGYTF. In DNA form, the CDR3 reads TGTGCCAGCAGCTTAGCAGGGGCGGGGTATGGCTACACCTTC.

This chain connects TRBV9 to TRBJ2-2; 10 bases map to TRBD2. Per the germline V gene, CDR1 is SGDLS and CDR2 is YYNGEE. CDR3 length: 17 amino acids. V gave up 5 bases and J gave up 2 bases; unmatched junction bases: 9. This chain's CDR3 is CASRGQRGGPNTGELFF. The CDR3 DNA follows: TGTGCCAGCAGAGGGCAGCGGGGGGGCCCCAACACCGGGGAGCTGTTTTTT.

The chain combines TRBV5-1 with TRBJ2-1, with 11 bases fitting TRBD2. V lost 4 bases, J lost 7 bases, and 13 bases stayed unmatched. The CDR3 is 17 residues long. Per germline, CDR1 SGHRS and CDR2 YFSETQ. CDR3 protein: CASSRDKLAGGNNEQFF. Here the CDR3 DNA reads TGCGCCAGCAGCCGAGACAAGCTAGCGGGGGGAAATAATGAGCAGTTCTTC. The full variable domain, its missing parts supplied by reference TRBV5-1 and TRBJ2-1, is KAGVTQTPRYLIKTRGQQVTLSCSPISGHRSVSWYQQTPGQGLQFLFEYFSETQRNKGNFPGRFSGRQFSNSRSEMNVSTLELGDSALYLCASSRDKLAGGNNEQFFGPGTRLTVL.

The V call is TRBV2, the J call TRBJ1-1, with TRBD1 matching over 8 bases. Trimming took 3 bases from V and 8 from J; bases not matched to a gene: 5. The CDR3 consists of 13 residues. Looked up from germline, CDR1 is SNHLY and CDR2 is FYNNEI. The DNA of the CDR3 is TGTGCCAGCAGTGACAGGGGGCGCAGAGAAGCTTTCTTT. Encoded protein: CASSDRGRREAFF.

This chain links TRBV7-3 with TRBJ2-5; D may be TRBD1 (6 bases). The CDR3 covers 13 residues. The germline V and J ends were trimmed by 5 bases and 7 bases, with 14 bases remaining between them. Germline V gene lookup returns CDR1 SGHTA and CDR2 FQGTGA. Here the CDR3 DNA reads TGTGCCAGCAGCGCCAGGGGCCCACGGACCCAGTACTTC. Its protein is CASSARGPRTQYF.

This chain uses TRBV5-5 with TRBJ2-3; 7 positions match TRBD2. V lost 4 bases, J lost 3 bases, and 20 bases stayed unmatched. The CDR3 is 19 amino acids. The V gene's germline CDR1 is SGHKS and CDR2 YYEKEE (reference sequence). The CDR3 spells CASSLVGGVLAAGTDTQYF. The DNA of the CDR3 is TGTGCCAGCAGCCTGGTTGGGGGGGTCCTAGCCGCTGGAACAGATACGCAGTATTTT.

The genes are TRBV9 and TRBJ2-7; D is possibly TRBD1 (6 bases). V was clipped by 4 bases and J by 5 bases, with 19 bases between them. The CDR3 is 15 residues long. Per the germline V gene, CDR1 is SGDLS and CDR2 is YYNGEE. The CDR3 loop reads CASSLGGTKVDEQYF. CDR3 DNA sequence: TGTGCCAGCAGCCTGGGTGGGACAAAGGTCGACGAGCAGTACTTC.

The rearrangement joins TRBV29-1 to TRBJ2-1; TRBD1 matches at 8 bases. The CDR3 covers 10 residues. Trimming took 7 bases from V and 10 from J; bases not matched to a gene: 3. Germline V lookup: CDR1 SQVTM, CDR2 ANQGSEA. The chain's CDR3 is CSAGDREQFF. Written as DNA, the CDR3 is TGCAGCGCGGGGGACAGGGAGCAGTTCTTC.

Note on this clone: This specimen includes other DNA sequences encoding the same CDR3. V and J are TRBV6-5 and TRBJ1-5, with TRBD1 as a possible D gene (5 bases). The V end lost 7 bases, the J end lost 2 bases, and 15 bases lay between the germline ends. Per germline, CDR1 MNHEY and CDR2 SVGAGI. This CDR3 comprises 15 residues. The CDR3 region is CASKWGRDGNQPQHF. Here the CDR3 DNA reads TGTGCCAGCAAGTGGGGCAGGGATGGCAATCAGCCCCAGCATTTT.

This chain joins TRBV5-1 and TRBJ2-2; tentative D call: TRBD1 (5 bases). Trimming took off 7 bases at V and 0 bases at J, with 13 bases between the two ends. CDR3 length: 15 residues. Germline CDR1 and CDR2: SGHRS and YFSETQ. The CDR3 protein is CASGVTAANTGELFF. DNA of the CDR3: TGCGCCAGCGGAGTGACAGCCGCGAACACCGGGGAGCTGTTTTTT.